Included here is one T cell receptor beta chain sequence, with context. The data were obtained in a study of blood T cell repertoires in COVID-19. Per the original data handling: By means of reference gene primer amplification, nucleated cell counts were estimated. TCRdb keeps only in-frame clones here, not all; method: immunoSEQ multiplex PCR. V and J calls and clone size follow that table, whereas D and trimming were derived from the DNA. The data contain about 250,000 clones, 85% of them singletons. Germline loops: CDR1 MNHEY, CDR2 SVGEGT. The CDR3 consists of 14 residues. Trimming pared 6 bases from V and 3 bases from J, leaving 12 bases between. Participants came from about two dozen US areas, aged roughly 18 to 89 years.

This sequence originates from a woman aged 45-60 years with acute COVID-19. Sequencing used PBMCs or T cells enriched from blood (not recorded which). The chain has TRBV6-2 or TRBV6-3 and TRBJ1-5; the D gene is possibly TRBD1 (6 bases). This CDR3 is CASSPGQINQPQHF. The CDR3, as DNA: TGTGCCAGCAGCCCTGGACAGATCAATCAGCCCCAGCATTTT.